The rows below give T cell receptor beta chains drawn from one sample of a study of radiotherapy plus CTLA-4 blockade in lung cancer. Profiling relied on immunoSEQ multiplex PCR, and the TCRdb table lists in-frame clones only, not all of them. The sample yields about 98,000 clones, about 90% seen once. The source material was peripheral blood, sampled from a patient treated with radiotherapy plus ipilimumab. The receptors come from a human donor with non-small cell lung cancer that progressed on radiotherapy plus ipilimumab. Both conserved end residues are part of each CDR3. Each record gives: D gene, J gene, V gene, clone size, CDR3 protein, CDR3 DNA. A D gene is named only where the DNA matches it firmly. For some rows the clone size is stated as once, few or many, or as a class when expanded; others skip it.

d_call: -
j_call: TRBJ2-6
v_call: TRBV5-1
clone_size: -
cdr3_aa: CASSLGPAAGANVLTF
cdr3_nt: TGCGCCAGCAGCTTGGGCCCTGCGGCCGGAGCCAACGTCCTGACTTTC

d_call: -
j_call: TRBJ2-5
v_call: TRBV14
clone_size: -
cdr3_aa: CASSQVIGAAQETQYF
cdr3_nt: TGTGCCAGCAGCCAAGTGATCGGGGCAGCCCAAGAGACCCAGTACTTC

d_call: TRBD1
j_call: TRBJ2-3
v_call: TRBV12-5
clone_size: -
cdr3_aa: CASSRTGLTDTQYF
cdr3_nt: TGTGCTAGTTCCAGGACAGGGCTCACAGATACGCAGTATTTT

d_call: TRBD2
j_call: TRBJ2-3
v_call: TRBV5-1
clone_size: -
cdr3_aa: CASSFKTSGRAGSQYF
cdr3_nt: TGCGCCAGCAGCTTCAAGACTAGCGGGAGGGCCGGGTCGCAGTATTTT

d_call: TRBD1
j_call: TRBJ1-4
v_call: TRBV5-1
clone_size: -
cdr3_aa: CASSSRGAFNERLFF
cdr3_nt: TGCGCCAGCAGCTCCAGGGGGGCATTTAATGAAAGACTGTTTTTT

d_call: TRBD2
j_call: TRBJ2-7
v_call: TRBV19
clone_size: -
cdr3_aa: CASSIAGSGRGQQYF
cdr3_nt: TGTGCCAGTAGTATCGCGGGTAGCGGGAGAGGTCAGCAGTACTTC

d_call: TRBD1
j_call: TRBJ2-2
v_call: TRBV5-6
clone_size: few
cdr3_aa: CASSLRQGTNTGELFF
cdr3_nt: TGTGCCAGCAGCTTGCGACAGGGGACGAACACCGGGGAGCTGTTTTTT

d_call: -
j_call: TRBJ2-1
v_call: TRBV2
clone_size: -
cdr3_aa: CASSPRTVYNEQFF
cdr3_nt: TGTGCCAGCAGTCCCCGGACTGTATACAATGAGCAGTTCTTC

d_call: TRBD2
j_call: TRBJ2-5
v_call: TRBV9
clone_size: -
cdr3_aa: CASSASSGKETQYF
cdr3_nt: TGTGCCAGCAGCGCCTCTAGCGGGAAAGAGACCCAGTACTTC

d_call: TRBD1
j_call: TRBJ1-5
v_call: TRBV30
clone_size: -
cdr3_aa: CAWSTTGEGSAQHF
cdr3_nt: TGTGCCTGGAGTACCACAGGGGAGGGATCGGCCCAGCATTTT

d_call: TRBD2
j_call: TRBJ2-1
v_call: TRBV19
clone_size: -
cdr3_aa: CASSQVGAGANEQFF
cdr3_nt: TGTGCCAGTAGCCAGGTGGGTGCGGGAGCCAATGAGCAGTTCTTC

d_call: -
j_call: TRBJ2-1
v_call: TRBV20-1
clone_size: -
cdr3_aa: CSASKNEQFF
cdr3_nt: TGCAGTGCTTCTAAAAATGAGCAGTTCTTC

d_call: -
j_call: TRBJ2-7
v_call: TRBV5-1
clone_size: -
cdr3_aa: CASSTDSEQYF
cdr3_nt: TGCGCCAGCAGCACCGACTCAGAGCAGTACTTC

d_call: -
j_call: TRBJ1-1
v_call: TRBV6-5
clone_size: -
cdr3_aa: CASKRGSRKNTEAFF
cdr3_nt: TGTGCCAGCAAGAGAGGGAGTCGAAAGAACACTGAAGCTTTCTTT

d_call: -
j_call: TRBJ2-1
v_call: TRBV30
clone_size: -
cdr3_aa: CACGRDNEQFF
cdr3_nt: TGTGCCTGCGGCAGGGACAATGAGCAGTTCTTC

d_call: -
j_call: TRBJ1-1
v_call: TRBV19
clone_size: -
cdr3_aa: CASSMPWTSEAFF
cdr3_nt: TGTGCCAGTAGTATGCCCTGGACAAGTGAAGCTTTCTTT

d_call: TRBD2
j_call: TRBJ2-3
v_call: TRBV15
clone_size: -
cdr3_aa: CATSRESAGDPTDTQYF
cdr3_nt: TGTGCCACCAGCAGAGAGTCGGCGGGGGACCCCACAGATACGCAGTATTTT

d_call: TRBD2
j_call: TRBJ2-5
v_call: TRBV15
clone_size: few
cdr3_aa: CATSKSGRAGETQYF
cdr3_nt: TGTGCCACCAGCAAAAGCGGGAGGGCCGGAGAGACCCAGTACTTC